This T cell receptor (beta chain) was sequenced in a study of beta chain features in type 1 diabetes. Looking at the study overall: Sorted cells from all samples, numbering fewer than 120,000,000, were examined.

Study-wide points: VDJ junctions from patients with type 1 diabetes contained fewer insertions and more deletions.

The CDR3 extends over 19 amino acids. Germline CDR1 reads LNHDA; CDR2 reads SQIVND (reference sequence). J was trimmed by 0 bases and V by 2 bases; bases with no gene match: 13. What was sequenced were expressed TCRB transcripts, since all of the isolated RNA had been reverse transcribed. Sequenced by immunoSEQ multiplex PCR; TCRdb stores in-frame clones only, minus some. The sample consists of 130,000 or so clones, approximately 10% of them appearing once. About this clone itself: The antigen remains unidentified.

The receptor was derived from a woman between 35 and 50 years old in good health. The genes are TRBV19 and TRBJ1-5; 7 nucleotides agree with TRBD1. Source material: central memory CD4+ T cells from blood. CDR3 residues: CASSISSVRDRHSNQPQHF. CDR3 in DNA: TGTGCCAGTAGTATATCATCCGTAAGGGACAGACATAGCAATCAGCCCCAGCATTTT.